Below, one T cell receptor beta chain is given with its context. The antigen is undetermined. Treatment in this sample: around 19 received Ad26.COV2.S at low or high dose, single or two shots; roughly five received placebo; per-sample allocation not given. Samples analyzed were those drawn on day 63 after the first vaccine or placebo injection. This sample was included in a study of Ad26.COV2.S vaccination and SARS-CoV-2 variants. Study-level information: Donor got 5x10^10 or 1x10^11 viral particles of Ad26.COV2.S.

Study-wide findings and caveats: Total T cell responses may have been underestimated by the TCR breadth and depth analyses. Placebo recipients trailed vaccine recipients in spike-specific TCR breadth. Reported post-vaccination CD8+ and CD4+ T cell responses to spike showed substantial breadth.

Sequencing was performed with immunoSEQ multiplex PCR; in TCRdb, only in-frame clones are kept and a portion is missing. Of some 340,000 clones listed, 86% are singletons. V was pared by 1 base and J by 2 bases, with 9 bases between. This CDR3 is 14 amino acids long. CDR1 and CDR2 (germline): SGHTA, FQGNSA. The sample was peripheral blood, taken in a trial of Ad26.COV2.S vaccine versus placebo. This clonotype was sampled from a person aged 18 to 59 who received the Ad26.COV2.S COVID-19 vaccine or a placebo. The V gene is TRBV7-2, the J gene TRBJ2-7, with D unresolved. The CDR3 loop is CASSLGKPPYEQYF. As DNA, the CDR3 is TGTGCCAGCAGCTTAGGAAAACCCCCCTACGAGCAGTACTTC.